These 24 T cell receptor beta chains were all obtained from the same sample, sequenced in a study of Ad26.COV2.S vaccination and SARS-CoV-2 variants. Clones were read by immunoSEQ multiplex PCR, and TCRdb kept only the in-frame ones, dropping some. The repertoire consists of over 300,000 clones, with about four fifths occurring once and the leading ten covering about 7.4%. The treatment denotes: around 19 received Ad26.COV2.S at low or high dose, single or two shots; a few received placebo; per-sample allocation not given. All samples were drawn on day 63, counting from the first vaccine or placebo injection. The sequenced sample was peripheral blood, obtained in a trial of Ad26.COV2.S vaccine versus placebo. Source of these receptors: a person aged 18-65 years who received the Ad26.COV2.S COVID-19 vaccine or a placebo.

This clone was recorded a few times. The chain couples TRBV19 to TRBJ1-6; perhaps TRBD1 as D (5 bases). This CDR3 has 16 amino acids. V shed 4 bases and J shed 0 bases, with 10 bases lying between them. Per the germline V gene, CDR1 is LNHDA and CDR2 is SQIVND (reference sequence). The CDR3 spells CASSRQPSSYNSPLHF. The CDR3 DNA sequence: TGTGCCAGTAGTAGACAGCCCAGCTCCTATAATTCACCCCTCCACTTT.

The chain joins TRBV5-1 to TRBJ1-2; 8 bases are a match to TRBD1. Trimming removed 3 bases from V and 7 bases from J; junction bases left unmatched: 11. Germline V gives CDR1 SGHRS, CDR2 YFSETQ. This CDR3 contains 15 residues. CDR3 DNA sequence: TGCGCCAGCAGCTATGAGCCCGGGACAGGAGGTGGCTACACCTTC. Protein: CASSYEPGTGGGYTF. Full variable domain (missing parts from reference TRBV5-1 and TRBJ1-2): KAGVTQTPRYLIKTRGQQVTLSCSPISGHRSVSWYQQTPGQGLQFLFEYFSETQRNKGNFPGRFSGRQFSNSRSEMNVSTLELGDSALYLCASSYEPGTGGGYTFGSGTRLTVV.

This chain connects TRBV11-2 to TRBJ2-7; D is uncertain. Germline lookup yields CDR1 SGHAT and CDR2 FQNNGV. Trimming took 1 base from V and 4 from J, leaving 14 bases between them. The CDR3 is made up of 15 amino acids. Here the CDR3 reads CASSLGLGKGYEQYF. As DNA, the CDR3 is TGTGCCAGCAGCTTAGGGTTAGGAAAGGGTTACGAGCAGTACTTC. Drawing the rest from reference TRBV11-2 and TRBJ2-7, the complete variable domain is EAGVAQSPRYKIIEKRQSVAFWCNPISGHATLYWYQQILGQGPKLLIQFQNNGVVDDSQLPKDRFSAERLKGVDSTLKIQPAKLEDSAVYLCASSLGLGKGYEQYFGPGTRLTVT.

The CDR3 loop reads CASSSEGGRTEAFF. The CDR3 coding sequence is TGTGCCAGCAGCTCAGAGGGTGGGCGGACTGAAGCTTTCTTT. This chain joins TRBV5-4 and TRBJ1-1; no reliable D call. This CDR3 region has 14 residues. The germline V and J ends were trimmed by 3 bases and 5 bases, with 14 bases remaining between them. Germline V gene data show CDR1 as SGHNT and CDR2 as YYREEE (reference sequence).

The chain recombines TRBV6-2 or TRBV6-3 with TRBJ2-7; D may be TRBD2 (5 bases). The V end was cut by 2 bases, the J end by 9 bases, with 14 bases between. Germline CDR1 and CDR2: MNHEY and SVGEGT. The CDR3 extends over 13 amino acids. CDR3: CASSYLPRAGQYF. The CDR3 DNA sequence: TGTGCCAGCAGTTACCTTCCGAGGGCTGGGCAGTACTTC.

J is TRBJ2-7 and V is TRBV2, with D uncertain. The length of the CDR3 is 12 residues. CDR1 SNHLY and CDR2 FYNNEI come from the germline V gene. Trimming shortened V by 11 bases and J by 5 bases, and 16 bases separated the two germline ends. CDR3 in DNA: TGTGCCGGTCAGGACCTCCGGCACGAGCAGTACTTC. This translates into CAGQDLRHEQYF.

The chain combines TRBV2 with TRBJ2-1, with D uncertain. This CDR3 is built from 13 residues. Germline CDR1 SNHLY, CDR2 FYNNEI. The ends were cut back, 7 bases at V and 4 bases at J, with 11 bases in the middle. This CDR3 reads CASKGTEYNEQFF. DNA for the CDR3: TGTGCCAGCAAAGGTACGGAGTACAATGAGCAGTTCTTC.

The V gene is TRBV5-1, the J gene TRBJ2-1, with TRBD2 matching 9 bases. There are 19 residues in the CDR3. The V and J ends lost 4 bases and 6 bases, in that order; junction bases with no gene match: 20. CDR1 SGHRS and CDR2 YFSETQ come from the germline V gene. The CDR3 loop is CASSPTWPSGMFISNEQFF. CDR3 in DNA: TGCGCCAGCAGCCCGACCTGGCCTAGCGGGATGTTCATAAGCAATGAGCAGTTCTTC. Full variable domain (remainder filled in from reference TRBV5-1 and TRBJ2-1): KAGVTQTPRYLIKTRGQQVTLSCSPISGHRSVSWYQQTPGQGLQFLFEYFSETQRNKGNFPGRFSGRQFSNSRSEMNVSTLELGDSALYLCASSPTWPSGMFISNEQFFGPGTRLTVL.

The genes are TRBV27 and TRBJ2-7, with 13 bases aligning to TRBD2. V shed 6 bases, J shed 3 bases, and the junction held 5 bases outside the gene matches. This CDR3 is built from 15 residues. Looked up from germline, CDR1 is MNHEY and CDR2 is SMNVEV (reference sequence). This CDR3 is CASSFGTSGVYEQYF. CDR3 DNA: TGTGCCAGCAGCTTTGGGACTAGCGGGGTCTACGAGCAGTACTTC.

In its sample, this clone was seen a few times. V and J are TRBV5-1 and TRBJ1-2; D not certain. CDR1 is SGHRS and CDR2 is YFSETQ in the germline V gene. The V and J ends lost 0 bases and 4 bases respectively, with 13 bases between them. The CDR3 covers 15 residues. The CDR3 is CASSLGEGGRYGYTF. CDR3 sequence (DNA): TGCGCCAGCAGCTTGGGAGAGGGCGGTCGCTATGGCTACACCTTC.

The chain has TRBV18 and TRBJ1-4, with no clear D. The CDR3 has 13 amino acids. With 5 bases removed from V and 1 base from J, the gap between germline ends came to 5 bases. Germline V gene sequence: CDR1 KGHSH, CDR2 LQKENI. CDR3 DNA sequence: TGTGCCAGCTCAGGAGGAACTAATGAAAAACTGTTTTTT. Its translation: CASSGGTNEKLFF.

J is TRBJ1-2 and V is TRBV19; no definite D call. V lost 5 bases and J lost 2, with 15 bases in between. Per germline, CDR1 LNHDA and CDR2 SQIVND (reference sequence). CDR3 size: 15 residues. The DNA of the CDR3 is TGTGCCAGTAGTCCCTATAGGAAGAGAAACTATGGCTACACCTTC. This encodes CASSPYRKRNYGYTF. The whole variable domain, filled in from reference TRBV19 and TRBJ1-2, reads DGGITQSPKYLFRKEGQNVTLSCEQNLNHDAMYWYRQDPGQGLRLIYYSQIVNDFQKGDIAEGYSVSREKKESFPLTVTSAQKNPTAFYLCASSPYRKRNYGYTFGSGTRLTVV.

The chain joins TRBV9 to TRBJ2-3; D unresolved. This CDR3 has 13 amino acids. The germline V gene has CDR1 SGDLS and CDR2 YYNGEE. Trimming took 0 bases from V and 6 from J, leaving 8 bases between them. CDR3 loop: CASSVAATDTQYF. In DNA form, the CDR3 reads TGTGCCAGCAGCGTAGCGGCTACGGATACGCAGTATTTT.

The rearrangement joins TRBV6-5 to TRBJ1-1, with TRBD1 as a possible D gene (5 bases). Per germline, CDR1 MNHEY and CDR2 SVGAGI. There are 14 residues in the CDR3. The V end was cut by 5 bases, the J end by 11 bases, with 21 bases between. CDR3 amino acids: CASSPRDLTGGAFF. The CDR3, as DNA: TGTGCCAGCAGTCCCCGAGATCTTACAGGTGGGGCTTTCTTT.

V and J are TRBV11-3 and TRBJ1-1; TRBD1 might be the D (6 bases). Germline V gene data show CDR1 as SGHNT and CDR2 as YENEEA. The ends were cut back, 4 bases at V and 5 bases at J, with 17 bases in the middle. This CDR3 comprises 15 residues. The DNA for the CDR3 is TGTGCCAGCAGCTCACCCGCGGGAGGGGGTACTGAAGCTTTCTTT. Encoded protein: CASSSPAGGGTEAFF.

The J gene is TRBJ2-3, the V gene TRBV10-3; D ambiguous. Trimming cost V 3 bases and J 2 bases, with 9 bases left between them. Per germline, CDR1 ENHRY and CDR2 SYGVKD. The CDR3 is 14 residues long. The CDR3 spells CAISEGRPTDTQYF. The CDR3 nucleotides are TGTGCCATCAGTGAAGGGCGACCCACAGATACGCAGTATTTT.

The chain has TRBV19 and TRBJ1-3; D possibly corresponds to TRBD1 (6 bases). Trimming took off 7 bases at V and 2 bases at J, with 18 bases between the two ends. Per the germline V gene, CDR1 is LNHDA and CDR2 is SQIVND (reference sequence). The CDR3 extends over 16 amino acids. The CDR3 nucleotides are TGTGCCAGTAATGACGGCAGGGGTTTCACTGGAAACACCATATATTTT. Its protein is CASNDGRGFTGNTIYF.

The rearrangement uses TRBV6-2 or TRBV6-3 and TRBJ1-5; 10 bases match TRBD1. The CDR3 has 16 amino acids. Germline V gene data show CDR1 as MNHEY and CDR2 as SVGEGT. V was clipped by 2 bases and J by 6 bases; unmatched bases: 7. For the CDR3, the DNA is TGTGCCAGCAGTTACGACTTGGACAGGGGGATTCAGCCCCAGCATTTT. It is translated as CASSYDLDRGIQPQHF.

V usage is TRBV7-2 and J usage is TRBJ1-5; D is undetermined. Germline values: CDR1 SGHTA, CDR2 FQGNSA. With 2 bases removed from V and 0 bases from J, the gap between germline ends came to 5 bases. The CDR3 has 14 residues. The CDR3 is CASSLMDSNQPQHF. In DNA, the CDR3 is TGTGCCAGCAGCTTAATGGATAGCAATCAGCCCCAGCATTTT.

The chain links TRBV15 to TRBJ2-7, with 8 bases identical to TRBD2. V lost 0 bases to trimming and J lost 2 bases; unmatched junction nucleotides: 3. The CDR3 consists of 15 residues. Germline CDR1 reads LNHNV; CDR2 reads YYDKDF (reference sequence). CDR3 DNA sequence: TGTGCCACCAGCAGAGATACGGGGGGGACCTACGAGCAGTACTTC. Translating gives CATSRDTGGTYEQYF.

CDR3 protein: CASSYSGTTGGGYTF. In nucleotides, the CDR3 is TGTGCCAGCAGTTACTCGGGAACGACAGGGGGTGGCTACACCTTC. J is TRBJ1-2 and V is TRBV6-5, with 9 bases lining up with TRBD1. V was clipped by 0 bases and J by 7 bases; unmatched bases: 6. Germline loops: CDR1 MNHEY, CDR2 SVGAGI. CDR3 length equals 15 residues.

V and J are TRBV5-1 and TRBJ2-5, with unresolved D. Germline lookup yields CDR1 SGHRS and CDR2 YFSETQ. The CDR3 is 14 residues long. V lost 0 bases and J 2 bases, leaving 8 bases between the germline ends. For the CDR3, the DNA is TGCGCCAGCAGCTTGGTAGCTTCTCAAGAGACCCAGTACTTC. This codes for CASSLVASQETQYF.

The V and J genes are TRBV6-1 and TRBJ2-7; 7 positions agree with TRBD2. Unmatched junction bases numbered 4, after V lost 1 base and J lost 1 base. Germline V gene lookup returns CDR1 MNHNS and CDR2 SASEGT. The CDR3 runs to 15 residues. DNA for the CDR3: TGTGCCAGCAGTGAAGGGGGGAGGGCATCCTACGAGCAGTACTTC. Translation: CASSEGGRASYEQYF.

The CDR3, as DNA: TGTGCCAGCAGCTCCTCGACTAGAACCACAGATACGCAGTATTTT. Its translation is CASSSSTRTTDTQYF. The rearrangement uses TRBV11-3 and TRBJ2-3; D might be TRBD2 (6 bases). The V gene's germline CDR1 is SGHNT and CDR2 YENEEA. The CDR3 covers 15 residues. V was pared by 4 bases and J by 2 bases, with 13 bases between.